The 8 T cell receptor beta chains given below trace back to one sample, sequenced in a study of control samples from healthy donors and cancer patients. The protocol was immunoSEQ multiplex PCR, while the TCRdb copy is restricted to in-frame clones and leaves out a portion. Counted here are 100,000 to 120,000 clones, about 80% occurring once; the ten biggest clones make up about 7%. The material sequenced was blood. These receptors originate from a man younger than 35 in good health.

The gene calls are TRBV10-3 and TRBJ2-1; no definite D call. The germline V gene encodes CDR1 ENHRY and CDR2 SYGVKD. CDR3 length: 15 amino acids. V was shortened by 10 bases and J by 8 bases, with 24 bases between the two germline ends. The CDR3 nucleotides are TGTGCCACTACGACGCAAAGGGCTAGTCTCGATGAGCAGTTCTTC. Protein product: CATTTQRASLDEQFF.

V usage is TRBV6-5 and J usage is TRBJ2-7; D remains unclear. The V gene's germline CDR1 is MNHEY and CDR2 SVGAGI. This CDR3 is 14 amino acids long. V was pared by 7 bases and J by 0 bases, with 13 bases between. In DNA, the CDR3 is TGTGCCAGCAAGGACGCGGCCAGCTCCTACGAGCAGTACGTC. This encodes CASKDAASSYEQYV.

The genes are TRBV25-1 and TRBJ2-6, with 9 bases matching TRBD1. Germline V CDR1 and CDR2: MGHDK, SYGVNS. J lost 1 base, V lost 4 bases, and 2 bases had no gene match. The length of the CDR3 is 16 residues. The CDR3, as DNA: TGTGCCAGCAGTGGGGACAGGGCTTCTGGGGCCAACGTCCTGACTTTC. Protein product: CASSGDRASGANVLTF.

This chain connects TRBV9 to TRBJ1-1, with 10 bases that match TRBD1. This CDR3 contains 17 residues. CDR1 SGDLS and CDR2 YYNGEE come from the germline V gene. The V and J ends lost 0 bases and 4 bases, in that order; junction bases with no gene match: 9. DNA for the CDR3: TGTGCCAGCAGCGTAGTGTTCAGGGACAGGGGATCCACTGAAGCTTTCTTT. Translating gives CASSVVFRDRGSTEAFF.

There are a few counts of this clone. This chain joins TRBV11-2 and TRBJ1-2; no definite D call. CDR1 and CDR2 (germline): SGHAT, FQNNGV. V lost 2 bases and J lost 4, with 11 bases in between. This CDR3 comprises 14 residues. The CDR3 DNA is TGTGCCAGCAGCTTAAGGGTATCCTCCTATGGCTACACCTTC. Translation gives CASSLRVSSYGYTF.

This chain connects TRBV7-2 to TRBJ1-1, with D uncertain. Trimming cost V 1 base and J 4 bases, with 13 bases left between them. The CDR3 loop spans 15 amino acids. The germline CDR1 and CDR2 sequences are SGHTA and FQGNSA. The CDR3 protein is CASSLERLSATEAFF. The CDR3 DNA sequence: TGTGCCAGCAGCTTAGAAAGGCTCTCTGCCACTGAAGCTTTCTTT.

CDR3 in DNA: TGTGCCAGCTCACCAACAGGGTTCTTCGGGGAGCTGTTTTTT. Amino acid sequence: CASSPTGFFGELFF. V gene TRBV18 combines with J gene TRBJ2-2, with a tentative D call TRBD1 (6 bases). V was pared by 2 bases and J by 7 bases, with 11 bases between. This CDR3 region has 14 residues. Germline V gene lookup returns CDR1 KGHSH and CDR2 LQKENI.

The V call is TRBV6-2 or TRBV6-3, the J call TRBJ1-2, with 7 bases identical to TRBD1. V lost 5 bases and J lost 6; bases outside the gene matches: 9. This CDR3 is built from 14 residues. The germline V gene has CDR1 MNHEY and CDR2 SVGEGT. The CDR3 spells CASSPGTVLNGYTF. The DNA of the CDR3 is TGTGCCAGCAGTCCGGGGACAGTTCTAAATGGCTACACCTTC.